This T cell receptor (beta chain) was sequenced for a study of a mutant IDH1 vaccine in newly diagnosed glioma. Overall study: Vaccination followed radiotherapy alone by 4-6 weeks, or accompanied temozolomide cycles. It was radiotherapy, temozolomide, or both that patients received previously, with most receiving both.

Stated time point: week 35, safety follow-up. Each vaccine dose was 300 ug of mutant IDH1 20-mer peptide, with topical imiquimod. Each of the donors came in with new WHO grade 3 or 4 astrocytomas that were IDH1-mutant and ATRX-lost. On this clone itself: The antigen remains unidentified.

Some clones are missing from TCRdb's copy, which holds only in-frame ones; the method was immunoSEQ multiplex PCR. The repertoire holds some 57,000 clones, with 84% as singletons. The CDR3 extends over 16 amino acids. Trimming removed 5 bases from V and 0 bases from J, with 14 bases in between. Germline CDR1 LNHNV, CDR2 YYDKDF (reference sequence). This sequence joins TRBV15 and TRBJ1-5; possible D gene TRBD1, 6 bases. The starting material was PBMCs, obtained from a glioma patient whose treatment included an IDH1 peptide vaccine. This receptor was taken from a woman aged 18-35 years with glioma. CDR3 bases: TGTGCCACCAGCGAGGGGGGCATTTATAGCAATCAGCCCCAGCATTTT. Translating it yields CATSEGGIYSNQPQHF.